This T cell receptor (beta chain) was recorded in a study of blood T cell repertoires in COVID-19. The overall study: The United States, Italy and Spain were the sources of the acute and convalescent COVID-19 samples. The analysed material was cDNA or gDNA that came from T cells, B-cell-depleted T cells, or PBMCs.

V lost 0 bases, J lost 2 bases, and 8 bases lay in between. CDR3 size: 14 residues. The V gene's germline CDR1 is MNHEY and CDR2 SVGAGI. As processed by the authors: Nucleated cell number was recorded as an estimate derived from reference gene primer amplification. Profiled with immunoSEQ multiplex PCR; TCRdb holds only in-frame clones, not every one. That table is the source of V, J and clone size, and D and trimming were worked out from the DNA. This table holds about 170,000 clones, roughly 86% found once. Seattle participants joined during active infection and were tracked over time. This TCR came from a woman of 80 years or more with COVID-19, enrolled during active disease. What was sequenced was peripheral blood. The rearrangement links TRBV6-5 to TRBJ2-7; D unclear. This chain's CDR3 is CASSYSPGTYEQYF. CDR3 coding DNA: TGTGCCAGCAGTTACTCTCCCGGTACCTACGAGCAGTACTTC.